The next 23 T cell receptor beta chains were all read from a single sample in a study of T cells in Graves' hyperthyroidism and ophthalmopathy. There were TCR beta CDR3 regions amplified from RNA transcripts. An initial round of RT-PCR targeting the TCR CDR3 relied on the HTBI primer set. TCRdb redid the calling of the multiplex PCR reads with MiXCR, one entry per CDR3 protein. The sample has 250,000 to 350,000 distinct CDR3 sequences, over 15% seen once. Sequenced material: blood. The receptors derive from an older woman with Graves' ophthalmopathy.

The J gene is TRBJ2-6, the V gene TRBV11-2; D gene unclear. The germline gives CDR1 SGHAT, CDR2 FQNNGV. The CDR3 spans 14 residues. V was pared by 5 bases and J by 2 bases, with 7 bases between. The CDR3 loop is CASSPRPGANVLTF. CDR3 nucleotide sequence: TGTGCCAGCAGCCCCCGGCCTGGGGCCAACGTCCTGACTTTC.

Regarding this clonotype: This clone may be a read error of a much larger clone one base away. The chain uses TRBV28 and TRBJ2-7; D not certain. The CDR3 sequence is 13 residues long. The germline CDR1 and CDR2 sequences are MDHEN and SYDVKM. The CDR3 DNA sequence: TGTACCAGCAGTCTTAATATTGGGCTCGAGCAGTACTTC. Amino acid sequence: CTSSLNIGLEQYF.

This clonotype came up many times. V gene TRBV12-3 or TRBV12-4 combines with J gene TRBJ1-1; no firm D call. Deletions cut 6 bases from V and 14 bases from J, with 13 bases between. The CDR3 loop spans 10 amino acids. DNA for the CDR3: TGTGCCAGCAGGCGATTAAGGCGATTCTTT. This sequence encodes CASRRLRRFF.

This clonotype was counted many times. The CDR3 DNA sequence: TGCAGTGCTAGGGAGGGCCAGGCCTATGGCTACACCTTC. Protein product: CSAREGQAYGYTF. The chain employs TRBV20-1 and TRBJ1-2, with D unresolved. This CDR3 has 13 amino acids. V was pared by 3 bases and J by 4 bases, with 12 bases between. Germline V lookup: CDR1 DFQATT, CDR2 SNEGSKA (reference sequence).

V is TRBV2 and J is TRBJ1-1, with a weak D call TRBD1 (6 bases). In germline, CDR1 is SNHLY, CDR2 FYNNEI. Deletions cut 6 bases from V and 1 base from J, with 21 bases between. The CDR3 spans 17 residues. CDR3 amino acids: CASSGGGGGGWNTEAFF. The CDR3 DNA sequence: TGTGCCAGCAGCGGAGGGGGGGGGGGGGGGTGGAACACTGAAGCTTTCTTT.

This clonotype was found many times. In DNA form, the CDR3 reads TGTGTGGGCGGGAGCACAGATACGCAGTATTTT. Translated: CVGGSTDTQYF. The chain recombines TRBV7-9 with TRBJ2-3; weak D call: TRBD2 (5 bases). The CDR3 runs 11 residues. From germline, CDR1 is SEHNR and CDR2 FQNEAQ (reference sequence).

This clonotype was observed at least ten times. V is TRBV6-1 and J is TRBJ2-3; tentative D call: TRBD2 (5 bases). V dropped 4 bases and J dropped 6 bases, with 17 bases sitting between them. In germline, CDR1 is MNHNS, CDR2 SASEGT. This CDR3 is built from 15 residues. This CDR3 is CASSVGRAGGDTQYF. CDR3 bases: TGTGCCAGCAGTGTCGGAAGGGCGGGCGGCGATACGCAGTATTTT.

The sample holds many counts of this clonotype. The rearrangement joins TRBV6-5 to TRBJ2-3; 7 bases fit TRBD2. The CDR3 runs 17 residues. V lost 1 base and J lost 5; bases outside the gene matches: 12. Germline CDR1 reads MNHEY; CDR2 reads SVGAGI. The CDR3 protein is CASSYWASGLSGDTQYF. Written as DNA, the CDR3 is TGTGCCAGCAGTTACTGGGCTAGCGGTCTTTCAGGAGATACGCAGTATTTT.

In its sample, this clonotype was seen a few times. The chain has TRBV4-3 and TRBJ2-3; 8 bases agree with TRBD2. V lost 7 bases to trimming and J lost 0 bases; unmatched junction nucleotides: 6. The CDR3 spans 15 residues. CDR1 and CDR2 (germline): LGHNA, YSLEER. DNA of the CDR3: TGCGCCAGCACCTTACGACTAGCGAGCACAGATACGCAGTATTTT. Translated: CASTLRLASTDTQYF.

The rearrangement links TRBV7-6 to TRBJ2-7; possible D gene TRBD1, 5 bases. Germline-derived CDR1 and CDR2 are SGHVS and FNYEAQ. Trimming shortened V by 2 bases and J by 5 bases, and 13 bases separated the two germline ends. The CDR3 spans 14 residues. The DNA for the CDR3 is TGTGCCAGCAGCTTAACTCCTGGGGCCCACGAGCAGTACTTC. Protein product: CASSLTPGAHEQYF.

This clonotype was detected a few times. This chain uses TRBV28 with TRBJ2-2; the D is unclear. The CDR3 consists of 13 residues. Trimming removed 3 bases at V and 2 bases at J, with 4 bases between. Germline V gives CDR1 MDHEN, CDR2 SYDVKM. The CDR3 nucleotides are TGTGCCAGCAGTTTTGTTAACACCGGGGAGCTGTTTTTT. It yields the protein CASSFVNTGELFF.

This clonotype was seen repeatedly, ten times or more. This sequence joins TRBV7-2 and TRBJ2-3; 7 positions agree with TRBD2. Trimming removed 4 bases from V and 2 bases from J; junction bases left unmatched: 15. Germline V gene data show CDR1 as SGHTA and CDR2 as FQGNSA. The CDR3 is 18 amino acids. The CDR3 DNA is TGTGCCAGCAGCTCCCCCACCTCCGGGACTACGTTCACAGATACGCAGTATTTT. It is translated as CASSSPTSGTTFTDTQYF.

The chain joins TRBV3-1 to TRBJ1-4; TRBD1 matches 10 bases. In germline, CDR1 is LGHDT, CDR2 YNNKEL (reference sequence). V lost 0 bases to trimming and J lost 4 bases; unmatched junction nucleotides: 2. This CDR3 has 16 residues. The CDR3 protein is CASSQDRTGGNEKLFF. DNA for the CDR3: TGTGCCAGCAGCCAAGATAGGACAGGGGGTAATGAAAAACTGTTTTTT. The complete variable domain, with remaining parts taken from reference TRBV3-1 and TRBJ1-4, reads DTAVSQTPKYLVTQMGNDKSIKCEQNLGHDTMYWYKQDSKKFLKIMFSYNNKELIINETVPNRFSPKSPDKAHLNLHINSLELGDSAVYFCASSQDRTGGNEKLFFGSGTQLSVL.

This clonotype was seen once. A much bigger clone sits one base away, suggesting this may be a read error. The V gene is TRBV29-1, the J gene TRBJ1-2, with D unclear. Trimming removed 4 bases from V and 7 bases from J, with 16 bases in between. This CDR3 contains 13 residues. The V gene's germline CDR1 is SQVTM and CDR2 ANQGSEA. CDR3 loop: CSVGQQGRVGYTF. The CDR3 DNA reads as TGCAGCGTTGGACAACAAGGAAGGGTTGGCTACACCTTC.

The chain carries TRBV27 and TRBJ2-7; TRBD1 matches at 9 bases. The J call may not be correct, given that the DNA end is closer to TRBJ2-1. The CDR3 spans 14 residues. Germline assignment: CDR1 MNHEY and CDR2 SMNVEV (reference sequence). CDR3 nucleotides: TGTGCCAGCAGGCGGACAGGGGTGTATTACGAGCAGTTCTTC. It is translated as CASRRTGVYYEQFF.

In the case of this clonotype: A read error may produce the germline difference seen at one junction end. This rearrangement joins TRBV28 to TRBJ1-2; 7 nucleotides match TRBD1. Per germline, CDR1 MDHEN and CDR2 SYDVKM. The CDR3 spans 15 residues. This chain's CDR3 is CVSSPGQPRLYGYTF. CDR3 DNA sequence: TGTGTCAGCAGTCCGGGACAGCCTCGTCTCTATGGCTACACCTTC.

This clonotype was detected ten times or more. The chain recombines TRBV5-1 with TRBJ2-2, with D possibly TRBD1 on 5 matching bases. V lost 6 bases and J lost 0, with 18 bases in between. The CDR3 is 17 amino acids. The germline CDR1 and CDR2 sequences are SGHRS and YFSETQ. The CDR3 is CASNSLTVGSNTGELFF. CDR3 bases: TGCGCCAGCAACAGTCTGACAGTAGGATCGAACACCGGGGAGCTGTTTTTT.

This clonotype was counted at least ten times. The chain links TRBV3-1 to TRBJ2-7; 11 bases agree with TRBD2. The length of the CDR3 is 16 residues. Trimming cost V 4 bases and J 1 base; bases outside gene matches: 6. Germline V CDR1 and CDR2: LGHDT, YNNKEL (reference sequence). The CDR3 nucleotides are TGTGCCAGCAGCCCCTGGGGGACTAGCGGATCCTACGAGCAGTACTTC. Amino acids: CASSPWGTSGSYEQYF.

This clonotype was found many times. The rearrangement joins TRBV2 to TRBJ2-3, with D perhaps matching TRBD1 (6 bases). The CDR3 has 14 amino acids. Germline V gene lookup returns CDR1 SNHLY and CDR2 FYNNEI. V lost 6 bases, J lost 2 bases, and 12 bases lay in between. The CDR3 here is CASRDDRLTDTQYF. The CDR3 DNA sequence: TGTGCCAGCAGAGATGACAGGCTCACAGATACGCAGTATTTT.

This clonotype was seen ten or more times. The gene calls are TRBV6-1 and TRBJ2-7, with 7 bases that match TRBD1. V lost 6 bases, J lost 6 bases, and 11 bases stayed unmatched. The CDR3 loop spans 14 amino acids. Germline V gives CDR1 MNHNS, CDR2 SASEGT. CDR3 nucleotide sequence: TGTGCCAGCAGGGATGACAGGGTGCTCGCCGAGCAGTACTTC. Translation: CASRDDRVLAEQYF.

This clonotype was observed a few times. This chain links TRBV5-1 with TRBJ2-1, with TRBD2 matching 8 bases. Germline V gene sequence: CDR1 SGHRS, CDR2 YFSETQ. The CDR3 has 17 residues. The V gene end was trimmed by 4 bases and the J gene end by 5 bases; junction bases not matched to a gene: 14. The CDR3: CASSPQTTGTRNNEQFF. In nucleotides, the CDR3 is TGCGCCAGCAGCCCTCAAACGACCGGGACTAGAAACAATGAGCAGTTCTTC.

This clonotype has only a few counts. The gene calls are TRBV5-1 and TRBJ1-1; no definite D call. Germline CDR1 reads SGHRS; CDR2 reads YFSETQ. This CDR3 comprises 17 residues. The V and J ends lost 0 bases and 0 bases respectively, with 15 bases between them. The CDR3 region has the DNA TGCGCCAGCAGCTTGGCGTTCCCCGGTGGTTTGAACACTGAAGCTTTCTTT. Encoded protein: CASSLAFPGGLNTEAFF. Variable domain in full (rest from reference TRBV5-1 and TRBJ1-1): KAGVTQTPRYLIKTRGQQVTLSCSPISGHRSVSWYQQTPGQGLQFLFEYFSETQRNKGNFPGRFSGRQFSNSRSEMNVSTLELGDSALYLCASSLAFPGGLNTEAFFGQGTRLTVV.

This clonotype was recorded many times. The chain uses TRBV2 and TRBJ1-2, with no clear D. Trimming cost V 7 bases and J 4 bases, with 16 bases left between them. CDR1 and CDR2 (germline): SNHLY, FYNNEI. The CDR3 is 14 amino acids. As DNA, the CDR3 is TGTGCCAGCAAATTTTCAGCCAACCTCTATGGCTACACCTTC. This codes for CASKFSANLYGYTF.